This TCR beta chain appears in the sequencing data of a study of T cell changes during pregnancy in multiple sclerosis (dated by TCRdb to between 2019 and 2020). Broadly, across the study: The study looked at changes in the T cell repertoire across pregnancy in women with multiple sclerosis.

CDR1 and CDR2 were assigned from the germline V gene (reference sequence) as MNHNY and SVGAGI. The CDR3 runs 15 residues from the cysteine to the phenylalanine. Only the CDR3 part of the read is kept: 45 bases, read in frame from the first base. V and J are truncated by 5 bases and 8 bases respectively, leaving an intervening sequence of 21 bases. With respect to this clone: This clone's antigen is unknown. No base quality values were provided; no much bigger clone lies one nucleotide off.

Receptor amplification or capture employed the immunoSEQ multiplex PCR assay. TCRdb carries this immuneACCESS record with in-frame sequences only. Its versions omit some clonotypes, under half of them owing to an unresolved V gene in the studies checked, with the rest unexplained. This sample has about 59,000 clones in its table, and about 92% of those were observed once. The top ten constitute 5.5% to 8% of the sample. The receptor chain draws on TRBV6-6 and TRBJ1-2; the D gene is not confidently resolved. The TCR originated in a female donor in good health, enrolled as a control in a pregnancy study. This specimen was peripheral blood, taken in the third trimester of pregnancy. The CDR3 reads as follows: CASSNLRQPSRGYTF. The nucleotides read TGTGCCAGCAGTAACCTCCGGCAGCCGTCGAGGGGCTACACCTTC.